The source of this TCR beta chain is a study of Tregs in tolerant kidney transplant recipients. Germline V gene sequence: CDR1 SGHTA, CDR2 FQGNSA. V was shortened by 5 bases and J by 9 bases, with 8 bases between the two germline ends. The CDR3 spans 11 residues. Repertoires were generated with immunoSEQ multiplex PCR, while TCRdb's copy carries only in-frame clones and drops some. The sample gives approximately 75,000 clones, 80% to 95% of which show up once; about 0.3% is in the top ten. This clone was counted only a few times. The sequencing here drew on Tregs from blood, taken before the transplant. This chain links TRBV7-2 with TRBJ2-1; D possibly uses TRBD1 or TRBD2 (5 bases each). The sequence was obtained from a human donor who received a combined kidney and bone marrow transplant. This CDR3 reads CASSQGPEQFF. CDR3 DNA sequence: TGTGCCAGCAGCCAGGGACCTGAGCAGTTCTTC.